Following are 29 T cell receptor beta chains from one sample sequenced in a study of blood T cell repertoires in COVID-19. This table comes from immunoSEQ multiplex PCR, and its TCRdb copy is limited to in-frame clones, with some not included. The data show approximately 240,000 clones, with approximately 87% seen just once and 3% to 3.5% held by the top ten. The sequencing sample was made of PBMCs or T cells enriched from blood (not recorded which). The receptors here all came from a woman in her fifties or sixties in a cohort exposed to, infected with or recovered from COVID-19 (not recorded which).

In DNA, the CDR3 is TGCGCCAGCAGCCAACAACAGGGAGACGAGCAGTACTTC. Translated: CASSQQQGDEQYF. This sequence joins TRBV4-3 and TRBJ2-7; a possible D gene is TRBD1 (6 bases). Trimming cost V 2 bases and J 5 bases, with 10 bases left between them. CDR1 and CDR2 (germline): LGHNA, YSLEER. The CDR3 runs to 13 residues.

This clone was picked up a small number of times. V is TRBV6-2 or TRBV6-3 and J is TRBJ2-3; D ambiguous. The CDR3 runs 12 residues. With 3 bases removed from V and 8 bases from J, the gap between germline ends came to 9 bases. Germline CDR1 is MNHEY and CDR2 is SVGEGT. In DNA, the CDR3 is TGTGCCAGCAGTTATGCAGGCATTACGCAGTATTTT. Its protein product is CASSYAGITQYF.

The chain is built from TRBV9 and TRBJ2-3, with 8 nucleotides matching TRBD2. Germline CDR1 is SGDLS and CDR2 is YYNGEE. V dropped 0 bases and J dropped 6; count of bases not matched to a gene: 6. This CDR3 comprises 15 residues. The CDR3 protein is CASSVAGGPLDTQYF. CDR3 DNA sequence: TGTGCCAGCAGCGTAGCGGGGGGGCCATTGGATACGCAGTATTTT.

This chain connects TRBV4-2 to TRBJ1-4; D is uncertain. The germline V and J ends were trimmed by 4 bases and 5 bases, with 11 bases remaining between them. The germline CDR1 and CDR2 sequences are LGHNA and YNFKEQ. The CDR3 is made up of 14 amino acids. Here the CDR3 reads CASSRAGNNEKLFF. CDR3 DNA sequence: TGTGCCAGCAGCCGGGCAGGAAACAATGAAAAACTGTTTTTT.

The rearrangement links TRBV4-2 to TRBJ1-1; the match to TRBD1 covers 8 bases. The J segment lost 1 base and the V segment lost 4 bases, leaving 2 bases of the junction unmatched. Germline CDR1 is LGHNA and CDR2 is YNFKEQ. CDR3 length: 14 amino acids. In nucleotides, the CDR3 is TGTGCCAGCAGCCGAGGACAGGGGAACACTGAAGCTTTCTTT. Protein sequence: CASSRGQGNTEAFF.

CDR3 loop: CASSVGRWNTGELFF. The CDR3 region has the DNA TGTGCCAGCAGCGTCGGTCGGTGGAACACCGGGGAGCTGTTTTTT. This rearrangement joins TRBV9 to TRBJ2-2; D is ambiguous. V was pared by 2 bases and J by 1 base, with 9 bases between. The CDR3 loop spans 15 amino acids. The germline gives CDR1 SGDLS, CDR2 YYNGEE.

V and J are TRBV19 and TRBJ1-5; tentatively, D is TRBD1 (5 bases). The CDR3 has 16 amino acids. The V end was cut by 5 bases, the J end by 0 bases, with 14 bases between. Germline CDR1 LNHDA, CDR2 SQIVND (reference sequence). The CDR3 spells CASSPGGGISNQPQHF. As DNA, the CDR3 is TGTGCCAGTAGTCCCGGGGGAGGAATTAGCAATCAGCCCCAGCATTTT. Full variable domain (remainder filled in from reference TRBV19 and TRBJ1-5): DGGITQSPKYLFRKEGQNVTLSCEQNLNHDAMYWYRQDPGQGLRLIYYSQIVNDFQKGDIAEGYSVSREKKESFPLTVTSAQKNPTAFYLCASSPGGGISNQPQHFGDGTRLSIL.

This sequence joins TRBV27 and TRBJ1-2, with 8 bases aligning to TRBD1. V lost 8 bases and J lost 5; bases outside the gene matches: 13. CDR1 is MNHEY, CDR2 SMNVEV, per germline (reference sequence). This CDR3 has 15 residues. The CDR3 spells CASGVSKGTGYGYTF. CDR3 bases: TGTGCCAGCGGCGTGTCGAAGGGGACAGGTTATGGCTACACCTTC.

V gene TRBV19 combines with J gene TRBJ1-5; 7 positions match TRBD1. The CDR3 extends over 16 amino acids. V lost 3 bases, J lost 2 bases, and 7 bases stayed unmatched. Germline-derived CDR1 and CDR2 are LNHDA and SQIVND (reference sequence). The CDR3 DNA reads TGTGCCAGTAGTATTACAGGGGCTCGTGGCAATCAGCCCCAGCATTTT. Translation: CASSITGARGNQPQHF.

This clone has just one count. The chain uses TRBV6-2 or TRBV6-3 and TRBJ2-7; TRBD2 agrees at 8 bases. V was pared by 5 bases and J by 3 bases, with 9 bases of the junction left unmatched. CDR1 and CDR2 (germline): MNHEY, SVGEGT. The CDR3 is 15 amino acids. The CDR3 DNA follows: TGTGCCAGCAGTCAAAAGCGGGGGACGAGCTACGAGCAGTACTTC. It yields the protein CASSQKRGTSYEQYF.

The J gene is TRBJ2-1, the V gene TRBV13; 9 bases match TRBD1. V was clipped by 0 bases and J by 3 bases; unmatched bases: 6. The CDR3 runs 17 residues. Germline V gene sequence: CDR1 PRHDT, CDR2 FYEKMQ (reference sequence). This chain's CDR3 is CASSLGRGTGHYNEQFF. CDR3 nucleotide sequence: TGTGCCAGCAGCTTAGGCCGAGGGACAGGGCACTACAATGAGCAGTTCTTC. Combining the CDR3 with reference TRBV13 and TRBJ2-1 gives the whole variable domain AAGVIQSPRHLIKEKRETATLKCYPIPRHDTVYWYQQGPGQDPQFLISFYEKMQSDKGSIPDRFSAQQFSDYHSELNMSSLELGDSALYFCASSLGRGTGHYNEQFFGPGTRLTVL.

The chain carries TRBV3-1 (or the pseudogene TRBV3-2) and TRBJ1-1; D not resolved. V lost 3 bases, J lost 1 base, and 9 bases lay in between. From germline, CDR1 is LGHDT and CDR2 YNNKEL (reference sequence). The CDR3 totals 14 residues. The CDR3 spells CASSQMEGNTEAFF. The CDR3 bases are TGTGCCAGCAGCCAGATGGAGGGGAACACTGAAGCTTTCTTT.

The chain has TRBV4-3 and TRBJ1-1, with TRBD1 identical over 8 bases. Germline V gene data show CDR1 as LGHNA and CDR2 as YSLEER. There are 13 residues in the CDR3. The ends lost 7 bases at V and 5 bases at J; junction bases unmatched: 6. Here the CDR3 reads CASKGQGVTEAFF. CDR3 nucleotide sequence: TGCGCCAGCAAAGGACAGGGAGTGACTGAAGCTTTCTTT.

The rearrangement joins TRBV15 to TRBJ2-7; 8 nucleotides line up with TRBD1. Looked up from germline, CDR1 is LNHNV and CDR2 is YYDKDF (reference sequence). The CDR3 length is 15 residues. V was clipped by 1 base and J by 5 bases; unmatched bases: 7. The CDR3 sequence: CATSRVLAGGDEQYF. The CDR3 nucleotides are TGTGCCACCAGCAGAGTTCTGGCAGGGGGCGACGAGCAGTACTTC.

The V gene is TRBV7-3, the J gene TRBJ2-7; 7 nucleotides match TRBD1. Germline V gives CDR1 SGHTA, CDR2 FQGTGA. The CDR3 contains 13 residues. V trimming: 5 bases; J trimming: 6 bases; junction bases outside the gene matches: 7. CDR3 loop: CASSPQQGLEQYF. The CDR3 DNA sequence: TGTGCCAGCAGCCCCCAACAGGGGCTCGAGCAGTACTTC.

The table lists this clone with a count of one. The chain carries TRBV6-4 and TRBJ1-5; D remains unclear. Deletions cut 6 bases from V and 1 base from J, with 13 bases between. Germline CDR1 is MRHNA and CDR2 is SNTAGT. The CDR3 is 15 amino acids. The CDR3 spells CASRAEGNSNQPQHF. Written as DNA, the CDR3 is TGTGCCAGCAGGGCCGAGGGCAACAGCAATCAGCCCCAGCATTTT.

V usage is TRBV29-1 and J usage is TRBJ2-1, with 8 bases fitting TRBD2. CDR3 length: 14 amino acids. Trimming removed 4 bases from V and 1 base from J; junction bases left unmatched: 3. In germline, CDR1 is SQVTM, CDR2 ANQGSEA. The CDR3 bases are TGCAGCGTTGTTCGGGGGGGATCCTACAATGAGCAGTTCTTC. This gives the protein CSVVRGGSYNEQFF.

CDR3 DNA: TGTGCCAGCAGTTCAACCCTGGGGAGGGCTGACACTGAAGCTTTCTTT. This gives the protein CASSSTLGRADTEAFF. V usage is TRBV6-5 and J usage is TRBJ1-1; D gene ambiguous. CDR3 size: 16 residues. The germline V gene encodes CDR1 MNHEY and CDR2 SVGAGI. V lost 4 bases, J lost 3 bases, and 18 bases lay in between.

The chain employs TRBV9 and TRBJ1-2; 10 bases agree with TRBD1. The CDR3 covers 20 residues. Germline CDR1 and CDR2: SGDLS and YYNGEE. With V trimmed by 0 bases and J by 2 bases, 16 bases remained unmatched. CDR3 in DNA: TGTGCCAGCAGCGTAGCTACGGGAGGGACAGGGGATCATCCAAACTATGGCTACACCTTC. Protein sequence: CASSVATGGTGDHPNYGYTF.

V gene TRBV5-4 combines with J gene TRBJ1-2; TRBD1 agrees at 8 bases. This CDR3 is built from 17 residues. V lost 4 bases to trimming and J lost 1 base; unmatched junction nucleotides: 12. Germline CDR1 and CDR2: SGHNT and YYREEE (reference sequence). This chain's CDR3 is CASSLDRTGSFNYGYTF. The CDR3 DNA follows: TGTGCCAGCAGCCTCGACCGGACAGGGAGCTTTAACTATGGCTACACCTTC.

This chain uses TRBV6-4 with TRBJ2-3, with 9 nucleotides matching TRBD2. The CDR3 runs to 15 residues. The germline V gene has CDR1 MRHNA and CDR2 SNTAGT. V shed 10 bases and J 3 bases; nucleotides not matched to a gene: 11. CDR3 DNA sequence: TGTGCCACATCCCCGTCTAGCGGGGATACAGATACGCAGTATTTT. This gives the protein CATSPSSGDTDTQYF.

V gene TRBV6-2 or TRBV6-3 combines with J gene TRBJ2-1; D gene uncertain. Trimming stripped 6 bases from V and 4 bases from J, with 16 bases between. Germline CDR1 is MNHEY and CDR2 is SVGEGT. The CDR3 has 15 residues. Here the CDR3 DNA reads TGTGCCAGCAGCAACCCCGGCTTGAGGTACAATGAGCAGTTCTTC. This codes for CASSNPGLRYNEQFF.

V and J are TRBV6-4 and TRBJ2-2, with 11 bases that match TRBD2. This CDR3 has 15 residues. V gave up 8 bases and J gave up 1 base; unmatched junction bases: 3. Germline assignment: CDR1 MRHNA and CDR2 SNTAGT. DNA of the CDR3: TGTGCCAGCCGCCTAGCGGGGGGGAACACCGGGGAGCTGTTTTTT. This sequence encodes CASRLAGGNTGELFF.

The chain joins TRBV7-8 to TRBJ1-1, with D possibly matching TRBD1 (5 bases). Germline CDR1 is SGHVS and CDR2 is FQNEAQ. The CDR3 runs 14 residues. V was pared by 1 base and J by 7 bases, with 13 bases between. CDR3 DNA sequence: TGTGCCAGCAGCTTAGTCGTTTGGGGCGGTGAAGCTTTCTTT. This codes for CASSLVVWGGEAFF.

This clone was found once. This chain links TRBV11-1 with TRBJ2-2; TRBD1 matches 9 bases. The CDR3 spans 16 residues. Germline values: CDR1 SGHAT, CDR2 FQDESV (reference sequence). The V gene end was trimmed by 1 base and the J gene end by 6 bases; junction bases not matched to a gene: 6. This chain's CDR3 is CASSLGDRVRSGELFF. As DNA, the CDR3 is TGTGCCAGCAGCTTAGGGGACAGGGTCAGGTCCGGGGAGCTGTTTTTT.

This clone has only one observation. The chain links TRBV29-1 to TRBJ2-1; the D gene is possibly TRBD2 (6 bases). The CDR3 loop spans 15 amino acids. V lost 4 bases, J lost 0 bases, and 13 bases lay in between. Germline V lookup: CDR1 SQVTM, CDR2 ANQGSEA. DNA for the CDR3: TGCAGCGTTGTGAATAGCGGTTTCTCCTACAATGAGCAGTTCTTC. Protein: CSVVNSGFSYNEQFF.

The rearrangement joins TRBV24-1 to TRBJ2-5, with 9 bases identical to TRBD1. CDR1 KGHDR and CDR2 SFDVKD come from the germline V gene. This CDR3 is 16 amino acids long. Losses at the gene ends were 2 bases for V and 5 bases for J; bases not matched to a gene: 8. CDR3 DNA: TGTGCCACCAGTGATTCTTTGGGACAGGGCAGGGAGACCCAGTACTTC. Encoded protein: CATSDSLGQGRETQYF.

The V call is TRBV6-5, the J call TRBJ1-1, with 11 bases lining up with TRBD1. Per the germline V gene, CDR1 is MNHEY and CDR2 is SVGAGI. The CDR3 runs 14 residues. Trimming cost V 7 bases and J 5 bases; bases outside gene matches: 6. CDR3 nucleotides: TGTGCCAGCATCAGGGACAGGGGGATTACTGAAGCTTTCTTT. It translates to CASIRDRGITEAFF.

The V gene is TRBV2, the J gene TRBJ1-5, with TRBD1 identical over 10 bases. V shed 3 bases, J shed 6 bases, and the junction held 5 bases outside the gene matches. The V gene's germline CDR1 is SNHLY and CDR2 FYNNEI. The CDR3 loop spans 15 amino acids. The CDR3 protein is CASSESTGGGQPQHF. CDR3 bases: TGTGCCAGCAGTGAGTCGACAGGGGGCGGTCAGCCCCAGCATTTT.